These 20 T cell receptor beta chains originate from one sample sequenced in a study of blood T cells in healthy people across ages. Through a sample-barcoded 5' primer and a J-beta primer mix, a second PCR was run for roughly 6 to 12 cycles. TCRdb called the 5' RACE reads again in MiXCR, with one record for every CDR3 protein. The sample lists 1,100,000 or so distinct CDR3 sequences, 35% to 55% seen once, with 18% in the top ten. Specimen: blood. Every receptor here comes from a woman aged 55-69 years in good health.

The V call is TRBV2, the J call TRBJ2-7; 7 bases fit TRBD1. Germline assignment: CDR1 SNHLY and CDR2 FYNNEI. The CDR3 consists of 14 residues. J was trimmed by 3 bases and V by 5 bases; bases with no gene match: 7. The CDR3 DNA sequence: TGTGCCAGCAGTCAACAGGGGCCAATCTACGAGCAGTACTTC. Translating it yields CASSQQGPIYEQYF.

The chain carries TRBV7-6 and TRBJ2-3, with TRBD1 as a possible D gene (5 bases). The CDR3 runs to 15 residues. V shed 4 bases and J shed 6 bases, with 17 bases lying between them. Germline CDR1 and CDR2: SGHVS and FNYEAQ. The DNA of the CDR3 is TGTGCCAGCAGCTACGGACACCTCGTAGGCGATACGCAGTATTTT. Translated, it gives CASSYGHLVGDTQYF.

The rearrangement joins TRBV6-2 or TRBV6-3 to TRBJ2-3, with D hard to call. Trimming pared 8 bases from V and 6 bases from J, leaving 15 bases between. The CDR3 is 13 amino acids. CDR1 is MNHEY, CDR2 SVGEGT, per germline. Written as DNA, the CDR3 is TGTGCCAGCGCCCCTCTATTCCCCGATACGCAGTATTTT. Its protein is CASAPLFPDTQYF.

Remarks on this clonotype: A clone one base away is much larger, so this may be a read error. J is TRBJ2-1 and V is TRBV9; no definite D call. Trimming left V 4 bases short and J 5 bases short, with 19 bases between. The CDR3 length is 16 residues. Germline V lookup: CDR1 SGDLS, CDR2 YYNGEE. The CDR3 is CASSPPDGRSNNEQFF. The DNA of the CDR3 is TGTGCCAGCAGCCCCCCGGATGGGCGCAGCAACAATGAGCAGTTCTTC.

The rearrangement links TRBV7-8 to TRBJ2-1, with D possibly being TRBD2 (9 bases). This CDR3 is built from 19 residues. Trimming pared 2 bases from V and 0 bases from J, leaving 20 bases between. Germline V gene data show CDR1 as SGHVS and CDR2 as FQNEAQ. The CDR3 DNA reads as TGTGCCAGCAGCTTACGGGCTAGCGGGACAGGTGGCTCCTACAATGAGCAGTTCTTC. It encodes CASSLRASGTGGSYNEQFF.

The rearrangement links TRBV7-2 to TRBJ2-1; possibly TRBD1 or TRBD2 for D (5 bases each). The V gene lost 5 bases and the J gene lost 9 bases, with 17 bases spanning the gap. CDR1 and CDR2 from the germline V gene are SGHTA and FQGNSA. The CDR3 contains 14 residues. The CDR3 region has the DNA TGTGCCAGCAGCGCCGACGGGACCAGAGGTGAGCAGTTCTTC. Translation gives CASSADGTRGEQFF.

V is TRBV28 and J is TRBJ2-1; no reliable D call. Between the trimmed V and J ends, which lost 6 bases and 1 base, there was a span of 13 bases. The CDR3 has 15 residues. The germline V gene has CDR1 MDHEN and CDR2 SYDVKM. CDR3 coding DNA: TGTGCCAGCAGGGATTCCTACGCTTCCTACAATGAGCAGTTCTTC. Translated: CASRDSYASYNEQFF.

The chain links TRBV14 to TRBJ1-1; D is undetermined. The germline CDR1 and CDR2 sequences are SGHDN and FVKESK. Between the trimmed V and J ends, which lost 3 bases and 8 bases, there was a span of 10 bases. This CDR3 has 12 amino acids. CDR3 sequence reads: CASSQTVYEAFF. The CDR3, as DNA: TGTGCCAGCAGCCAGACCGTGTACGAAGCTTTCTTT.

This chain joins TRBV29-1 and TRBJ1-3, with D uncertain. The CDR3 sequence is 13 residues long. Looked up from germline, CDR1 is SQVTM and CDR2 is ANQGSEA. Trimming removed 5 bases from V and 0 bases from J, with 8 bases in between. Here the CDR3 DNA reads TGCAGCGTTCTGGTGGTCTCTGGAAACACCATATATTTT. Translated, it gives CSVLVVSGNTIYF. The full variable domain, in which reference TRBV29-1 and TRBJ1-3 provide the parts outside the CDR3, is SAVISQKPSRDICQRGTSLTIQCQVDSQVTMMFWYRQQPGQSLTLIATANQGSEATYESGFVIDKFPISRPNLTFSTLTVSNMSPEDSSIYLCSVLVVSGNTIYFGEGSWLTVV.

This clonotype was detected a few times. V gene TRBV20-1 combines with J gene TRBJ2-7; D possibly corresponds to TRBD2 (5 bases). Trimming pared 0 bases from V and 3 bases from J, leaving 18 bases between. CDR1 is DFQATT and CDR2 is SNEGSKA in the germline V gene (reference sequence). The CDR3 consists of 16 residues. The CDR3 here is CSARDPSGTSFYEQYF. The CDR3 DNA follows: TGCAGTGCTAGAGATCCATCGGGAACGTCCTTCTACGAGCAGTACTTC.

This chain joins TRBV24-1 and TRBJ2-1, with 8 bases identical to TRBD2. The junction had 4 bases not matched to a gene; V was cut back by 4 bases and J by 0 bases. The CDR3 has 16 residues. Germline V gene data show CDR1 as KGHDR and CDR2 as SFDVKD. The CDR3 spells CATSDRAGDSYNEQFF. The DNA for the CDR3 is TGTGCCACCAGTGACCGAGCGGGGGACTCCTACAATGAGCAGTTCTTC.

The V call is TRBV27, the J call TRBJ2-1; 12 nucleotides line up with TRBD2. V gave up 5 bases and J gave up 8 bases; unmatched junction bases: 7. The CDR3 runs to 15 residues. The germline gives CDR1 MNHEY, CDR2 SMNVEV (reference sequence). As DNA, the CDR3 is TGTGCCAGCAGTGGAGGACTAGCGGGACTAGATGAGCAGTTCTTC. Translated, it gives CASSGGLAGLDEQFF.

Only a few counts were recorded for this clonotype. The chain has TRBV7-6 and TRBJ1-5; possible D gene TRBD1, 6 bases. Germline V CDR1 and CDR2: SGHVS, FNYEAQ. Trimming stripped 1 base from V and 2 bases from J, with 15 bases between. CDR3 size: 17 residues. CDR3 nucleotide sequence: TGTGCCAGCAGCTTAGGGGCAGGGGAGGTTGGCAATCAGCCCCAGCATTTT. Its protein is CASSLGAGEVGNQPQHF.

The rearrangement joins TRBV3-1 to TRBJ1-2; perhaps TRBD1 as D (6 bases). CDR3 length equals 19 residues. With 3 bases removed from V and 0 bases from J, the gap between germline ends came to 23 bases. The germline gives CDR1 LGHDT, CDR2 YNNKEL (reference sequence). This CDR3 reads CASSHQGGWADPSNYGYTF. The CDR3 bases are TGTGCCAGCAGCCACCAAGGGGGGTGGGCAGACCCCTCTAACTATGGCTACACCTTC.

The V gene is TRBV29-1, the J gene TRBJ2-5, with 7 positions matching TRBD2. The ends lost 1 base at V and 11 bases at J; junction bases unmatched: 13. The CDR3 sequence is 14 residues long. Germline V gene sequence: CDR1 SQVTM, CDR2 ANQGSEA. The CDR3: CSVEALGTINEQYF. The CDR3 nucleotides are TGCAGCGTTGAAGCCCTAGGGACTATCAATGAGCAGTACTTC.

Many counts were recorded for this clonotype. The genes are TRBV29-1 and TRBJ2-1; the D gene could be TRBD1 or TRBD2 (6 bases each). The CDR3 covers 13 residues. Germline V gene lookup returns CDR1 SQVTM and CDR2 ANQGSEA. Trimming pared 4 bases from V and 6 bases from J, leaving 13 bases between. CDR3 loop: CSVGGGTGNEQFF. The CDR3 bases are TGCAGCGTTGGAGGGGGGACCGGCAATGAGCAGTTCTTC.

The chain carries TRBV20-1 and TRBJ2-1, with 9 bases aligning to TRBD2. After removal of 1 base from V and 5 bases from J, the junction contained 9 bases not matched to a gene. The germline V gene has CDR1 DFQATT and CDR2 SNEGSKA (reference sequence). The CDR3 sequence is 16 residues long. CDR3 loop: CSARGGLAGTDNEQFF. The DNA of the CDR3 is TGCAGTGCTAGAGGAGGGCTAGCGGGAACCGACAATGAGCAGTTCTTC.

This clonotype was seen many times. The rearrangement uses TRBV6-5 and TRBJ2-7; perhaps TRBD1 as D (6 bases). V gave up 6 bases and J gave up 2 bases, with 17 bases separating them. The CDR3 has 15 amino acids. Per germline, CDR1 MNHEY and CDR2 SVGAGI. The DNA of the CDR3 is TGTGCCAGCAGGGCCTCGGGGACAAGAACCTACGAGCAGTACTTC. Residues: CASRASGTRTYEQYF.

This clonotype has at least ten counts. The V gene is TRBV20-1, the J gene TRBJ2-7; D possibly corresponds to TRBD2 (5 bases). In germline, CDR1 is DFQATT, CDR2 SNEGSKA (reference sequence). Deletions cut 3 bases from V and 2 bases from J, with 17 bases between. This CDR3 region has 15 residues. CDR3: CSASHPRGGPYEQYF. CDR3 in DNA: TGCAGTGCTAGTCACCCGCGAGGAGGCCCCTACGAGCAGTACTTC.

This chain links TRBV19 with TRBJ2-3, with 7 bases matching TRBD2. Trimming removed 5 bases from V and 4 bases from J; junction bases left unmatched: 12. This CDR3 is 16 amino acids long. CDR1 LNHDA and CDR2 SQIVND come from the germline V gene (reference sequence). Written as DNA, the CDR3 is TGTGCCAGTAGTTCATACGCGGGAGTTGTCCCAGATACGCAGTATTTT. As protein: CASSSYAGVVPDTQYF.